The 24 T cell receptor beta chains in this list originate from one sample, sequenced in a study of CD8 T cells in Susac syndrome. With random hexamers, 0.5 to 1 ug RNA was reverse transcribed. TCRdb passed the immunoSEQ multiplex PCR reads through MiXCR, listing each CDR3 protein once. The data hold roughly 80,000 distinct CDR3 sequences, with 91% observed a single time. The sample taken for sequencing was CD8+ T cells from PBMCs. These receptors all stem from a human donor with multiple sclerosis.

The chain links TRBV28 to TRBJ1-2; 7 positions match TRBD1. The germline CDR1 and CDR2 sequences are MDHEN and SYDVKM. Unmatched junction bases numbered 10, after V lost 4 bases and J lost 5 bases. The CDR3 consists of 15 residues. For the CDR3, the DNA is TGTGCCAGCAGTTCCAAGGCCGGGACAGTATATGGCTACACCTTC. This codes for CASSSKAGTVYGYTF.

J is TRBJ1-6 and V is TRBV5-4, with D perhaps matching TRBD1 (6 bases). CDR3 length: 13 amino acids. In germline, CDR1 is SGHNT, CDR2 YYREEE (reference sequence). V was cut by 4 bases and J by 13 bases, with 15 bases left in between. Written as DNA, the CDR3 is TGTGCCAGCAGCCCGGAGGGGGGCACCCCCCTCCACTTT. As protein: CASSPEGGTPLHF. Looking up the rest from reference TRBV5-4 and TRBJ1-6 gives the full variable domain: ETGVTQSPTHLIKTRGQQVTLRCSSQSGHNTVSWYQQALGQGPQFIFQYYREEENGRGNFPPRFSGLQFPNYSSELNVNALELDDSALYLCASSPEGGTPLHFGNGTRLTVT.

V and J are TRBV14 and TRBJ2-7; weak D call: TRBD2 (5 bases). V was pared by 4 bases and J by 0 bases, with 13 bases between. The CDR3 consists of 15 residues. CDR1 SGHDN and CDR2 FVKESK come from the germline V gene. CDR3: CASSPILGSSYEQYF. The CDR3 DNA follows: TGTGCCAGCAGCCCCATCTTAGGGAGCTCCTACGAGCAGTACTTC.

The CDR3 region is CASSLGRFQEGYTF. CDR3 sequence (DNA): TGTGCCAGCAGCTTAGGCCGGTTTCAGGAAGGCTACACCTTC. The J gene is TRBJ1-2, the V gene TRBV7-9, with D unclear. The CDR3 runs 14 residues. The germline V gene encodes CDR1 SEHNR and CDR2 FQNEAQ (reference sequence). Deletions cut 1 base from V and 8 bases from J, with 14 bases between.

This clonotype was observed once. In DNA form, the CDR3 reads TGCAGTGCGGCGTGGGCGACTGAAGCTTTCTTT. Amino acid sequence: CSAAWATEAFF. The V gene is TRBV20-1, the J gene TRBJ1-1; no firm D call. This CDR3 comprises 11 residues. Germline V gives CDR1 DFQATT, CDR2 SNEGSKA (reference sequence). The germline V and J ends were trimmed by 6 bases and 5 bases, with 10 bases remaining between them.

This rearrangement joins TRBV6-1 to TRBJ2-5, with 8 bases fitting TRBD2. Unmatched junction bases numbered 7, after V lost 3 bases and J lost 4 bases. This CDR3 has 15 residues. The germline gives CDR1 MNHNS, CDR2 SASEGT. The CDR3, as DNA: TGTGCCAGCAGTGATACGTGGACTAGCCCAGAGACCCAGTACTTC. This gives the protein CASSDTWTSPETQYF.

This clonotype is a singleton in its sample. The chain joins TRBV20-1 to TRBJ1-5; D ambiguous. Germline lookup yields CDR1 DFQATT and CDR2 SNEGSKA (reference sequence). Trimming left V 3 bases short and J 7 bases short, with 10 bases between. The CDR3 contains 12 residues. CDR3 amino acids: CSASRSRQPQHF. DNA of the CDR3: TGCAGTGCTAGCAGGAGCCGCCAGCCCCAGCATTTT.

This chain uses TRBV6-2 or TRBV6-3 with TRBJ1-5; no firm D call. Germline CDR1 reads MNHEY; CDR2 reads SVGEGT. V was pared by 0 bases and J by 11 bases, with 14 bases between. This CDR3 spans 14 amino acids. Written as DNA, the CDR3 is TGTGCCAGCAGTTACTCCGGACCTCAGAGGGCCCAGCATTTT. This gives the protein CASSYSGPQRAQHF.

This chain links TRBV24-1 with TRBJ2-1; tentative D call: TRBD2 (6 bases). The CDR3 has 14 amino acids. Germline CDR1 and CDR2: KGHDR and SFDVKD. The V gene lost 4 bases and the J gene lost 6 bases, with 12 bases spanning the gap. The CDR3 is CATSDLTSLNEQFF. The CDR3 DNA reads TGTGCCACCAGTGACTTGACTAGTCTCAATGAGCAGTTCTTC.

This clonotype has a handful of counts. This rearrangement joins TRBV7-6 to TRBJ2-7, with D uncertain. The CDR3 covers 11 residues. V was shortened by 4 bases and J by 7 bases, with 8 bases between the two germline ends. CDR1 and CDR2 from the germline V gene are SGHVS and FNYEAQ. CDR3 bases: TGTGCCAGCAGCTCAAAGGGTGAGCAGTACTTC. Its protein is CASSSKGEQYF.

The gene calls are TRBV5-5 and TRBJ2-4; D is uncertain. The germline V gene has CDR1 SGHKS and CDR2 YYEKEE (reference sequence). CDR3 length: 14 amino acids. The germline V and J ends were trimmed by 4 bases and 5 bases, with 13 bases remaining between them. CDR3 protein: CASSPRWQQNIQYF. The CDR3 region has the DNA TGTGCCAGCAGCCCAAGGTGGCAGCAAAACATTCAGTACTTC.

The rearrangement uses TRBV5-1 and TRBJ2-7, with D possibly TRBD1 on 5 matching bases. Germline V CDR1 and CDR2: SGHRS, YFSETQ. This CDR3 has 14 residues. V lost 5 bases and J 0 bases, leaving 12 bases between the germline ends. In DNA, the CDR3 is TGCGCCAGCAGATTAATCAGGGACTCCTACGAGCAGTACTTC. It encodes CASRLIRDSYEQYF. The variable domain in full, completed from reference TRBV5-1 and TRBJ2-7, reads KAGVTQTPRYLIKTRGQQVTLSCSPISGHRSVSWYQQTPGQGLQFLFEYFSETQRNKGNFPGRFSGRQFSNSRSEMNVSTLELGDSALYLCASRLIRDSYEQYFGPGTRLTVT.

The rearrangement joins TRBV20-1 to TRBJ2-1, with 10 bases fitting TRBD2. V was clipped by 0 bases and J by 8 bases; unmatched bases: 7. From germline, CDR1 is DFQATT and CDR2 SNEGSKA (reference sequence). CDR3 length: 15 amino acids. The CDR3 reads CSARDIVAGGHEQFF. The CDR3 DNA sequence: TGCAGTGCTAGAGATATTGTAGCGGGAGGCCATGAGCAGTTCTTC.

CDR3 protein: CASSYGVGTHSYNEQFF. CDR3 sequence (DNA): TGTGCCAGCAGTTACGGGGTTGGGACTCACTCCTACAATGAGCAGTTCTTC. The V and J genes are TRBV12-3 or TRBV12-4 and TRBJ2-1; possible D gene TRBD2, 6 bases. Trimming removed 4 bases at V and 0 bases at J, with 16 bases between. The CDR3 has 17 amino acids.

CDR3 in amino acids: CASSYGDRAEQFF. The CDR3 DNA reads TGTGCCAGCAGTTACGGGGACAGGGCTGAGCAGTTCTTC. The genes are TRBV6-5 and TRBJ2-1; 9 nucleotides agree with TRBD1. Germline CDR1 MNHEY, CDR2 SVGAGI. The CDR3 runs to 13 residues. V lost 2 bases and J lost 9; bases outside the gene matches: 2.

J is TRBJ2-1 and V is TRBV19; perhaps D is TRBD1 or TRBD2 (5 bases each). CDR3 length: 13 amino acids. The germline gives CDR1 LNHDA, CDR2 SQIVND (reference sequence). V was trimmed by 5 bases and J by 1 base, leaving 6 bases between them. CDR3 loop: CASSWGSYNEQFF. For the CDR3, the DNA is TGTGCCAGTAGTTGGGGGTCCTACAATGAGCAGTTCTTC.

This chain links TRBV27 with TRBJ2-5, with D possibly being TRBD1 or TRBD2 (6 bases each). V was cut by 6 bases and J by 5 bases, with 13 bases left in between. CDR1 and CDR2 (germline): MNHEY, SMNVEV (reference sequence). The CDR3 consists of 13 residues. CDR3 sequence (DNA): TGTGCCAGCAGCACCACAGGGAGGGAGACCCAGTACTTC. Translated, it gives CASSTTGRETQYF.

V is TRBV6-5 and J is TRBJ1-5; D gene unclear. Germline assignment: CDR1 MNHEY and CDR2 SVGAGI. This CDR3 contains 13 residues. Trimming pared 2 bases from V and 3 bases from J, leaving 5 bases between. As DNA, the CDR3 is TGTGCCAGCAGTTACGGAGTCAATCAGCCCCAGCATTTT. This translates into CASSYGVNQPQHF.

This clonotype came up once. The chain uses TRBV12-3 or TRBV12-4 and TRBJ1-5; D gene unclear. Trimming left V 4 bases short and J 0 bases short, with 10 bases between. The CDR3 has 15 amino acids. CDR3 in DNA: TGTGCCAGCAGTTCGGAGAAGACTAGCAATCAGCCCCAGCATTTT. As protein: CASSSEKTSNQPQHF.

The chain combines TRBV5-6 with TRBJ1-6; D is undetermined. CDR1 and CDR2 (germline): SGHDT, YYEEEE. V dropped 2 bases and J dropped 8 bases, with 11 bases sitting between them. The length of the CDR3 is 14 residues. The CDR3 protein is CASSLGGGHSPLHF. CDR3 nucleotides: TGTGCCAGCAGCTTAGGCGGCGGGCATTCACCCCTCCACTTT.

This clonotype was counted a single time. The chain uses TRBV20-1 and TRBJ1-5; no clear D gene. Trimming removed 6 bases from V and 0 bases from J, with 12 bases in between. CDR3 length: 14 amino acids. The V gene's germline CDR1 is DFQATT and CDR2 SNEGSKA (reference sequence). The CDR3 coding sequence is TGCAGTGCCTCAGATTACCTTAGCAATCAGCCCCAGCATTTT. Translating gives CSASDYLSNQPQHF.

In DNA, the CDR3 is TGTGCCAGCACCACCGCACTAGCGGGCAATGAGCAGTTCTTC. It specifies CASTTALAGNEQFF. The chain links TRBV6-6 to TRBJ2-1, with 9 bases lining up with TRBD2. V trimming: 7 bases; J trimming: 6 bases; junction bases outside the gene matches: 7. The CDR3 length is 14 residues. Germline CDR1 and CDR2: MNHNY and SVGAGI (reference sequence).

The CDR3 loop reads CASSITGIRTEAFF. The CDR3, as DNA: TGCGCCAGCAGCATAACAGGGATACGGACTGAAGCTTTCTTT. The chain uses TRBV5-1 and TRBJ1-1, with D possibly TRBD1 on 6 matching bases. Trimming took 4 bases from V and 5 from J, leaving 15 bases between them. The CDR3 is made up of 14 amino acids. Germline lookup yields CDR1 SGHRS and CDR2 YFSETQ.

The gene calls are TRBV5-4 and TRBJ1-1; no clear D gene. The CDR3 consists of 16 residues. The ends were cut back, 0 bases at V and 0 bases at J, with 12 bases in the middle. Per germline, CDR1 SGHNT and CDR2 YYREEE (reference sequence). CDR3 protein: CASSLAGAKMNTEAFF. The CDR3 DNA is TGTGCCAGCAGCTTGGCAGGAGCAAAGATGAACACTGAAGCTTTCTTT. The full variable domain, its missing parts supplied by reference TRBV5-4 and TRBJ1-1, is ETGVTQSPTHLIKTRGQQVTLRCSSQSGHNTVSWYQQALGQGPQFIFQYYREEENGRGNFPPRFSGLQFPNYSSELNVNALELDDSALYLCASSLAGAKMNTEAFFGQGTRLTVV.